The clone carrying this TCR beta chain was observed once. Its antigen is still unknown. The data are from a study of memory CD4+ T cells and cytomegalovirus serostatus. Study-wide background: This sample comes from healthy Belgian adults, under 10 CMV seropositive, roughly 22 seronegative. Study-wide findings and caveats: Suggested: most of the CMV-linked TCR signature lies in CD4+ memory cells. About two fifths of the roughly 160 known CMV-associated TCRbeta sequences appeared in CD4+ memory.

V was cut by 6 bases and J by 0 bases, with 12 bases left in between. Per the germline V gene, CDR1 is WSHSY and CDR2 is SAAADI. CDR3 size: 14 residues. Single viable CD3+CD4+CD8-CD45RO+ cells were sorted as the memory CD4+ T cells. The authors' processing: After removing out-of-frame reads, around 2,100,000 distinct TCRbeta sequences remained. Sequenced by immunoSEQ multiplex PCR; TCRdb stores in-frame clones only, minus some. The V and J calls and clone size are taken from that table; D and trimming were inferred from the DNA. The profile shows over 50,000 clones, around 80% of them singletons. This TCR came from an adult in good health and CMV-seronegative. The chain carries TRBV10-2 and TRBJ2-7, with D tentatively TRBD1 or TRBD2 (5 bases each). The sequencing sample was made of memory CD4+ T cells from blood. The CDR3, as DNA: TGCGCCAGCAGGGACTGGGGGAGCTCCTACGAGCAGTACTTC. This gives the protein CASRDWGSSYEQYF.